This is a list of T cell receptor beta chains from one sample in a study of CD8 T cells in ankylosing spondylitis. A single record per CDR3 protein comes from TCRdb applying MiXCR to the 5' RACE reads. The sample lists some 840,000 distinct CDR3 sequences, 12% occurring once. The specimen sequenced was blood, either unsorted or a sorted T cell fraction (not recorded which). The receptors come from a male donor with ankylosing spondylitis. The CDR3 runs from the conserved cysteine through the conserved F or W. Each record gives: V gene, clone size, D gene, J gene, CDR3 length, CDR3 DNA, CDR3 protein. D genes are given only for firm matches. Size is omitted from some rows. Given values are once, few, many or a class for expanded clones.

V: TRBV7-9
size: many
D: .
J: TRBJ2-1
length: 11
DNA: TGTGCCAGCCAGGAAAGCAATGAGCAGTTCTTC
CDR3: CASQESNEQFF

V: TRBV6-1
size: .
D: .
J: TRBJ2-3
length: 14
DNA: TGTGCCAGCAAGTCGGTGGGGTTCACAGATACGCAGTATTTT
CDR3: CASKSVGFTDTQYF

V: TRBV4-2
size: .
D: TRBD2
J: TRBJ2-1
length: 16
DNA: TGTGCCAGCAGCCACACACTAGCGGGGGGGGACAATGAGCAGTTCTTC
CDR3: CASSHTLAGGDNEQFF

V: TRBV20-1
size: few
D: .
J: TRBJ2-7
length: 14
DNA: TGCAGTGCAACGCCCTCCGGGACGGTCTACGAGCAGTACTTC
CDR3: CSATPSGTVYEQYF

V: TRBV4-1
size: .
D: TRBD2
J: TRBJ2-7
length: 13
DNA: TGCGCCAGCAGCCAAGATCTGAGAAAGCGGGAGGACTTC
CDR3: CASSQDLRKREDF

V: TRBV5-1
size: .
D: .
J: TRBJ2-5
length: 13
DNA: TGCGCCAGCAAGGCCGGCTGGGAAGAGACCCAGTACTTC
CDR3: CASKAGWEETQYF

V: TRBV6-5
size: .
D: TRBD1
J: TRBJ1-1
length: 14
DNA: TGTGCCAGCAGTTACGGACAGGGTGTCACTGAAGCTTTCTTT
CDR3: CASSYGQGVTEAFF

V: TRBV7-9
size: once
D: .
J: TRBJ1-2
length: 16
DNA: TGTGCCAGCAGCATCCATCTTAACAAGGATAACTATGGCTACACCTTC
CDR3: CASSIHLNKDNYGYTF

V: TRBV10-3
size: .
D: .
J: TRBJ1-5
length: 15
DNA: TGTGCCATCAGTGAGGCGGACGGGGGAAATCAGCCCCAGCATTTT
CDR3: CAISEADGGNQPQHF

V: TRBV5-1
size: .
D: .
J: TRBJ2-5
length: 16
DNA: TGCGCCAGCAGCTACCCGATTGGCAGGGCACAAGAGACCCAGTACTTC
CDR3: CASSYPIGRAQETQYF

V: TRBV7-8
size: .
D: .
J: TRBJ2-3
length: 15
DNA: TGTGCCAGCAGCCCCACAGGGTTTGGCACAGATACGCAGTATTTT
CDR3: CASSPTGFGTDTQYF

V: TRBV20-1
size: few
D: .
J: TRBJ2-1
length: 15
DNA: TGCAGTGCTAGAGATCCCGCGGGAAACTACAATGAGCAGTTCTTC
CDR3: CSARDPAGNYNEQFF

V: TRBV4-3
size: many
D: .
J: TRBJ2-7
length: 15
DNA: TGCGCCAGCAGCCAATGGGCGGGACAGACCTACGAGCAGTACTTC
CDR3: CASSQWAGQTYEQYF

V: TRBV28
size: .
D: .
J: TRBJ2-3
length: 13
DNA: TGTGCCAGCAGGCCCTGGGAACGGGATACGCAGTATTTT
CDR3: CASRPWERDTQYF

V: TRBV20-1
size: few
D: TRBD1
J: TRBJ1-1
length: 12
DNA: TGCAGTGCTAGGGGACAGGGAAGGGAAGCTTTCTTT
CDR3: CSARGQGREAFF

V: TRBV21-1
size: .
D: .
J: TRBJ2-7
length: 10
DNA: TGTGCCAGCAGGCCTTCCGAGCAGTACTTC
CDR3: CASRPSEQYF

V: TRBV27
size: .
D: TRBD1
J: TRBJ1-1
length: 13
DNA: TGTGCCAGCAAACCATACAGGGGGCCTGAAGCTTTCTTT
CDR3: CASKPYRGPEAFF

V: TRBV7-2
size: many
D: .
J: TRBJ1-5
length: 12
DNA: TGTGCCAGCAGCATACTAAATCAGCCCCAGCATTTT
CDR3: CASSILNQPQHF

V: TRBV6-6
size: .
D: .
J: TRBJ2-7
length: 11
DNA: TGTGCCAGCAGTGCGGGACAGCAGCAGTACTTC
CDR3: CASSAGQQQYF

V: TRBV29-1
size: many
D: .
J: TRBJ2-1
length: 11
DNA: TGCAGCGTCTCGGGGTACAATGAGCAGTTCTTC
CDR3: CSVSGYNEQFF

V: TRBV28
size: few
D: TRBD2
J: TRBJ2-1
length: 16
DNA: TGTGCCAGCAGTATAGGAACGGGACTAGCGGGACTCGGGCAGTTCTTC
CDR3: CASSIGTGLAGLGQFF

V: TRBV6-1
size: few
D: TRBD2
J: TRBJ2-2
length: 16
DNA: TGTGCCAGCGAAGGAAGAGCGGGAGTCCGCACCGGGGAGCTGTTTTTT
CDR3: CASEGRAGVRTGELFF

V: TRBV5-5
size: many
D: .
J: TRBJ1-3
length: 15
DNA: TGTGCCAGCAGAACAGGGAACTCACCTGGAAACACCATATATTTT
CDR3: CASRTGNSPGNTIYF

V: TRBV20-1
size: few
D: .
J: TRBJ1-6
length: 12
DNA: TGCAGTGCTAGGCTGGGTAATTCACCCCTCCACTTT
CDR3: CSARLGNSPLHF

V: TRBV3-1
size: few
D: .
J: TRBJ1-3
length: 15
DNA: TGTGCCAGCAGCCCCCTGGGGGTTTCTGGAAACACCATATATTTT
CDR3: CASSPLGVSGNTIYF

V: TRBV7-6
size: few
D: .
J: TRBJ2-7
length: 15
DNA: TGTGCCAGCAGCTTAGATGTGGGGCGCGGGTACGAGCAGTACTTC
CDR3: CASSLDVGRGYEQYF

V: TRBV14
size: few
D: .
J: TRBJ2-5
length: 14
DNA: TGTGCCAGCAGCCAAGAGGCAGATCCCCGGACCCAGTACTTC
CDR3: CASSQEADPRTQYF

V: TRBV7-2
size: few
D: .
J: TRBJ1-1
length: 17
DNA: TGTGCCAGCAGCTCGCCGCGGGGTGGGAGCATGAACACTGAAGCTTTCTTT
CDR3: CASSSPRGGSMNTEAFF

V: TRBV2
size: .
D: .
J: TRBJ2-3
length: 14
DNA: TGTGCCAGCAGTCCGGGACGAACAGCAGATACGCAGTATTTT
CDR3: CASSPGRTADTQYF

V: TRBV20-1
size: .
D: TRBD1
J: TRBJ2-3
length: 15
DNA: TGCAGTGCCCCGGGACAGGGCTCCTGGGTAGATACGCAGTATTTT
CDR3: CSAPGQGSWVDTQYF

V: TRBV20-1
size: .
D: .
J: TRBJ2-1
length: 14
DNA: TGCAGTGCTAGAGACATAGGGGACACCCGCGAGCAGTTCTTC
CDR3: CSARDIGDTREQFF

V: TRBV20-1
size: few
D: .
J: TRBJ1-2
length: 13
DNA: TGCAGTGCTAGAAGGGGCAGGGAGGTTGGCTACACCTTC
CDR3: CSARRGREVGYTF

V: TRBV5-1
size: few
D: TRBD1
J: TRBJ2-1
length: 15
DNA: TGCGCCAGCAGCTTCCGGGACAGGGGGCAGGGTGAGCAGTTCTTC
CDR3: CASSFRDRGQGEQFF

V: TRBV20-1
size: many
D: .
J: TRBJ1-4
length: 12
DNA: TGCAGTGCCGGGGGAACTAATGAAAAACTGTTTTTT
CDR3: CSAGGTNEKLFF

V: TRBV7-2
size: .
D: TRBD2
J: TRBJ2-3
length: 13
DNA: TGTGCCAGCAGCCCGAGACTAGCTTATACGCAGTATTTT
CDR3: CASSPRLAYTQYF

V: TRBV20-1
size: few
D: .
J: TRBJ2-5
length: 13
DNA: TGCAGTGCTAGCACTAGCAACCGGGAGACCCAGTACTTC
CDR3: CSASTSNRETQYF

V: TRBV7-8
size: few
D: .
J: TRBJ1-1
length: 15
DNA: TGTGCCAGCAGCTCCTCAACCCTCCGTAACACTGAAGCTTTCTTT
CDR3: CASSSSTLRNTEAFF

V: TRBV6-2/TRBV6-3
size: .
D: .
J: TRBJ2-5
length: 16
DNA: TGTGCCAGCAGTTTCCGGTTGGGAGCGGGTCAAGAGACCCAGTACTTC
CDR3: CASSFRLGAGQETQYF

V: TRBV20-1
size: .
D: TRBD2
J: TRBJ2-5
length: 13
DNA: TGCAGTGCCCAAAGTGGGGGGGGAAAGACCCAGTACTTC
CDR3: CSAQSGGGKTQYF

V: TRBV12-3/TRBV12-4
size: few
D: TRBD2
J: TRBJ2-1
length: 13
DNA: TGTGCCAGCATGGGACTAGCGGGAGGAAGGCAGTTCTTC
CDR3: CASMGLAGGRQFF

V: TRBV24-1
size: .
D: TRBD1
J: TRBJ1-6
length: 15
DNA: TGTGCCACCAGTGACTCCGGGACAGATAATTCACCCCTCCACTTT
CDR3: CATSDSGTDNSPLHF

V: TRBV15
size: .
D: .
J: TRBJ1-1
length: 16
DNA: TGTGCCACCAGCAGAGATAGCCCCGGCAGCCCCCTTGAAGCTTTCTTT
CDR3: CATSRDSPGSPLEAFF

V: TRBV5-1
size: few
D: TRBD2
J: TRBJ2-5
length: 17
DNA: TGCGCCAGCAGCTTCCGTGCTAGCGGGGGATTGTGGGAGACCCAGTACTTC
CDR3: CASSFRASGGLWETQYF

V: TRBV19
size: few
D: .
J: TRBJ2-3
length: 15
DNA: TGTGCCAGTACTCGCCCAGGGGCTCCTCCAGATACGCAGTATTTT
CDR3: CASTRPGAPPDTQYF

V: TRBV7-2
size: .
D: .
J: TRBJ2-7
length: 13
DNA: TGTGCCAGCAGCTTAGGATGGCAGGACGAGCAGTACTTC
CDR3: CASSLGWQDEQYF